This TCR beta chain was retrieved from a study of neoadjuvant anti-PD-1 for oral cavity cancer. This CDR3 comprises 13 residues. Trimming removed 4 bases from V and 8 bases from J, with 11 bases in between. Germline values: CDR1 SGHVS, CDR2 FNYEAQ. This clone was recorded once. The table came from immunoSEQ multiplex PCR; TCRdb's copy has only in-frame clones and leaves some out. The data show thousands of clones, 60% to 80% seen once. The chain joins TRBV7-6 to TRBJ1-4; no reliable D call. This clonotype originated in a person between 40 and 85 years old with oral cavity squamous cell carcinoma. The sequencing used PBMCs, collected before nivolumab (anti-PD-1) treatment. The CDR3 here is CASSSPTDEKLFF. The CDR3 DNA sequence: TGTGCCAGCAGCTCTCCGACGGACGAAAAACTGTTTTTT.